This T cell receptor (beta chain) originates from a study of beta chain features in type 1 diabetes. Background on the study: Patients looked much like healthy donors when it came to age, gender and cell yields. Study-level results: Diminished insertions and augmented deletions at VDJ junctions characterized type 1 diabetes patients. Among all four CD4+ subsets, Type 1 diabetes patients had TCRB CDR3s that were moderately but significantly shorter. Compared to healthy donors, patients appeared to have naive, central memory and Treg TCRB repertoires that were more alike.

Germline CDR1 SGHAT, CDR2 FQDESV (reference sequence). The CDR3 has 12 residues. The V end was cut by 3 bases, the J end by 8 bases, with 9 bases between. This clone was detected only a few times. As yet, its antigen is unknown. Every bit of the isolated RNA underwent reverse transcription, so sequencing read expressed TCRB transcripts. Only in-frame clones appear in the TCRdb table, and some are missing; sequencing was by immunoSEQ multiplex PCR. Among fewer than 550,000 clones, about an eighth were seen once, and the ten largest hold over 0.035%. The sequence was obtained from a woman between 18 and 29 years old in good health. The source material was naive CD4+ T cells from blood. V gene TRBV11-1 combines with J gene TRBJ2-3, with no clear D. The CDR3 coding sequence is TGTGCCAGCAGCTTGGTAAGGGCTACGCAGTATTTT. Encoded protein: CASSLVRATQYF.